The rows below give T cell receptor beta chains drawn from one sample of a study of metastatic and nonmetastatic thyroid tumors. MiXCR reprocessed the PCR reads for TCRdb. This table holds 60,000 to 85,000 clones, 18% found once. Sample: blood. The receptor source for this set is a female donor with papillary thyroid cancer or a benign thyroid nodule (not recorded which). Some clones in this sample may be carry-over from other donors' samples. Each CDR3 is given with its conserved first and last residue. D genes are given only for firm matches. Size is omitted from some rows. Given values are once, few, many or a class for expanded clones.

J gene: TRBJ2-1; V gene: TRBV28; clone size: -; D gene: -; CDR3 DNA: TGTGCCAGCAGTTCAAAAGGGGGAAGAACCTACAATGAGCAGTTCTTC; CDR3 protein: CASSSKGGRTYNEQFF
J gene: TRBJ2-2; V gene: TRBV30; clone size: many; D gene: TRBD1; CDR3 DNA: TGTGCCTGGACTTACAAAGGACAGGGTTCCACCGGGGAGCTGTTTTTT; CDR3 protein: CAWTYKGQGSTGELFF
J gene: TRBJ1-1; V gene: TRBV3-1; clone size: -; D gene: -; CDR3 DNA: TGTGCCAGCAGCCAAAACCTCAGGGGTGAAGCTTTCTTT; CDR3 protein: CASSQNLRGEAFF
J gene: TRBJ2-7; V gene: TRBV3-1; clone size: many; D gene: -; CDR3 DNA: TGTGCCAGCAGCCAAGACCAGAGGAGCTACTTC; CDR3 protein: CASSQDQRSYF
J gene: TRBJ2-7; V gene: TRBV15; clone size: few; D gene: -; CDR3 DNA: TGTGCCACCAGCCCCGCGGGGTACGAGCAGTACTTC; CDR3 protein: CATSPAGYEQYF
J gene: TRBJ2-1; V gene: TRBV11-2; clone size: few; D gene: TRBD2; CDR3 DNA: TGTGCCAGCAGGAGACTAGCGGGAGGAGGGGATGAGCAGTTCTTC; CDR3 protein: CASRRLAGGGDEQFF
J gene: TRBJ1-4; V gene: TRBV6-5; clone size: many; D gene: -; CDR3 DNA: TGTGCCAGCAGTTACTCTTGGGGAACTAATGAAAAACTGTTTTTT; CDR3 protein: CASSYSWGTNEKLFF
J gene: TRBJ2-3; V gene: TRBV11-2; clone size: many; D gene: TRBD1; CDR3 DNA: TGTGCCAGCAGCAGCAACCGGGACAGGGGGCTTGGTACGCAGTATTTT; CDR3 protein: CASSSNRDRGLGTQYF
J gene: TRBJ2-1; V gene: TRBV24-1; clone size: many; D gene: -; CDR3 DNA: TGTGCCACCAGTGATCGGCAGGGGCCATTAGGTGAGCAGTTCTTC; CDR3 protein: CATSDRQGPLGEQFF
J gene: TRBJ2-1; V gene: TRBV19; clone size: many; D gene: TRBD2; CDR3 DNA: TGTGCCAGTAAATCGAAAGCGGGGAACTCCTACAATGAGCAGTTCTTC; CDR3 protein: CASKSKAGNSYNEQFF
J gene: TRBJ2-7; V gene: TRBV7-8; clone size: -; D gene: -; CDR3 DNA: TGTGCCAGCAGCTTAGTACAGGGTTCCTACGAGCAGTACTTC; CDR3 protein: CASSLVQGSYEQYF
J gene: TRBJ2-2; V gene: TRBV4-2; clone size: once; D gene: -; CDR3 DNA: TGTGCCAGCAGCCAGAACACTGGGGGCAGCGGGGAGCTGTTTTTT; CDR3 protein: CASSQNTGGSGELFF
J gene: TRBJ1-1; V gene: TRBV11-1; clone size: many; D gene: -; CDR3 DNA: TGTGCCAGCAGCTCGGCCCTCGGGTGGAACACTGAAGCTTTCTTT; CDR3 protein: CASSSALGWNTEAFF
J gene: TRBJ2-7; V gene: TRBV2; clone size: -; D gene: -; CDR3 DNA: TGTGCCAGCAGTGTGTCTGGGCGCGAGCAGTACTTC; CDR3 protein: CASSVSGREQYF
J gene: TRBJ2-7; V gene: TRBV6-6; clone size: few; D gene: -; CDR3 DNA: TGTGCCAGCAGATTCTCGGGTAGCGGCACCTACGAGCAGTACTTC; CDR3 protein: CASRFSGSGTYEQYF